This TCR beta chain was captured in a study of blood T cell repertoires in COVID-19. Looking at the study overall: From the United States, Italy and Spain came samples of acute and convalescent COVID-19. PBMCs, B-cell-depleted T cells, or T cells were the source of the cDNA or gDNA that made up the material.

The CDR3 is 13 amino acids. Trimming left V 7 bases short and J 0 bases short, with 9 bases between. The germline CDR1 and CDR2 sequences are MNHEY and SVGAGI. Per the original data handling: Reference gene primer amplification gave estimated nucleated cell counts. Assay: immunoSEQ multiplex PCR; the TCRdb copy retains only in-frame clones and omits some. Clone size and V and J calls were adopted from that table, with D and trimming inferred from the DNA. The table lists 90,000 to 100,000 clones, 90% of them singletons, with approximately 5.1% in the top ten. The clonotype originates from a man aged 50 to 59 with acute or convalescent COVID-19. Sequencing was carried out using peripheral blood. The rearrangement links TRBV6-5 to TRBJ1-2; D perhaps matches TRBD1 (6 bases). CDR3 loop: CASNPGANYGYTF. The CDR3 DNA is TGTGCCAGCAATCCAGGGGCTAACTATGGCTACACCTTC.